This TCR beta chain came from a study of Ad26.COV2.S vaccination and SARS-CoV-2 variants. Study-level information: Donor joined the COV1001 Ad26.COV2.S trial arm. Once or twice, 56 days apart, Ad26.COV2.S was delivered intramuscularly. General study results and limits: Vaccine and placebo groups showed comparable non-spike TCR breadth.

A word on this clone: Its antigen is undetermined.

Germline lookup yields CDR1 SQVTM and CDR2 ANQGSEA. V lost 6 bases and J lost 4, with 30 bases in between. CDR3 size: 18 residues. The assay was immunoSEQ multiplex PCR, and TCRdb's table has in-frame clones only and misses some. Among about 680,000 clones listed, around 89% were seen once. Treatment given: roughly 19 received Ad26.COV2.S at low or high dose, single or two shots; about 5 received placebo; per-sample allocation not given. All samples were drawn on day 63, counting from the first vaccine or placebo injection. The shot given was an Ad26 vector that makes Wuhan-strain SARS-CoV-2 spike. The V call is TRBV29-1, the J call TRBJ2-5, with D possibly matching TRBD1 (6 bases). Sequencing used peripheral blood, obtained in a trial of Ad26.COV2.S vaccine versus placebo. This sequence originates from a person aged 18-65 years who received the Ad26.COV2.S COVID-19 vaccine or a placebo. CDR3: CSVTLVGDTSGRPETQYF. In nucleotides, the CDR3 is TGCAGCGTAACCTTAGTTGGGGACACTTCAGGACGTCCAGAGACCCAGTACTTC.